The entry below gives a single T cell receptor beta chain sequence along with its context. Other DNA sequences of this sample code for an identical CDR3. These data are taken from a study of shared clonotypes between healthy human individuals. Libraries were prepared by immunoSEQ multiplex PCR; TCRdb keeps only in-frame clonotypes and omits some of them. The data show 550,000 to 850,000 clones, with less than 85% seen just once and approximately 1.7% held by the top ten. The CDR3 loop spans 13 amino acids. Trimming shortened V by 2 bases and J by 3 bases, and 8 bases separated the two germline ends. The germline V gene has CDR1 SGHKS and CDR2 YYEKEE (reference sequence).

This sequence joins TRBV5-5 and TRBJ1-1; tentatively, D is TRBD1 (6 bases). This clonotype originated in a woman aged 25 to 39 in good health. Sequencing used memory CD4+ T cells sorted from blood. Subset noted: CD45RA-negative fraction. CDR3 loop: CASSFKGDTEAFF. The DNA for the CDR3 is TGTGCCAGCAGCTTTAAGGGGGACACTGAAGCTTTCTTT. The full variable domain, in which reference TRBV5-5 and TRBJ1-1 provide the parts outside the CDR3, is DAGVTQSPTHLIKTRGQQVTLRCSPISGHKSVSWYQQVLGQGPQFIFQYYEKEERGRGNFPDRFSARQFPNYSSELNVNALLLGDSALYLCASSFKGDTEAFFGQGTRLTVV.